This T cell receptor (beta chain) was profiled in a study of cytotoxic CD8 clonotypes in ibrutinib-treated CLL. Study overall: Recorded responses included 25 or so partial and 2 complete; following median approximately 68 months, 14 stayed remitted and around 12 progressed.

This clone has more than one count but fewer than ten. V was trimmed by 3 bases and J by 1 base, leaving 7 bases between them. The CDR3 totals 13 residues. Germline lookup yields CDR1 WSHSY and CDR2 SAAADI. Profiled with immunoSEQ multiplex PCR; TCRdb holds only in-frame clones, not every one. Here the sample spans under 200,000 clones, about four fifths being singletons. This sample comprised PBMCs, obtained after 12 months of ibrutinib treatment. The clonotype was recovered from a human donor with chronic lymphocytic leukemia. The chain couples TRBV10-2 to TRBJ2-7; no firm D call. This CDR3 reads CASSDGGSYEQYF. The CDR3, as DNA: TGCGCCAGCAGTGATGGCGGTTCCTACGAGCAGTACTTC.